The subject of this entry is one TCR beta chain. Its antigen remains unidentified. The sample is drawn from a study of T cells after yellow fever vaccination. Study in general: Preparation used SMART-Seq v4 Ultra Low Input for the low-cell-number fractions. General observations from the study: Most primary-vaccination clones recurred post-booster (roughly 96% CD4, 88% CD8). The secondary response was weaker, and its peak arrived faster, on day 5 versus 15.

Germline V CDR1 and CDR2: KGHSH, LQKENI. Trimming shortened V by 6 bases and J by 1 base, and 15 bases separated the two germline ends. There are 15 residues in the CDR3. From the 5' RACE reads, TCRdb called clonotypes with MiXCR, one entry per CDR3 protein. The table has a few hundred thousand distinct CDR3 sequences, about a fifth seen once; the top ten hold roughly an eighth. The chain recombines TRBV18 with TRBJ2-5, with TRBD1 as a possible D gene (5 bases). The material was PBMCs, obtained 15 days after the yellow fever booster vaccination. The receptor's source is a man between 25 and 39 years old who received the YFV17D yellow fever vaccine. The CDR3 DNA follows: TGTGCCAGCTCCAACCAACAGGCCATCCAAGAGACCCAGTACTTC. Protein product: CASSNQQAIQETQYF.